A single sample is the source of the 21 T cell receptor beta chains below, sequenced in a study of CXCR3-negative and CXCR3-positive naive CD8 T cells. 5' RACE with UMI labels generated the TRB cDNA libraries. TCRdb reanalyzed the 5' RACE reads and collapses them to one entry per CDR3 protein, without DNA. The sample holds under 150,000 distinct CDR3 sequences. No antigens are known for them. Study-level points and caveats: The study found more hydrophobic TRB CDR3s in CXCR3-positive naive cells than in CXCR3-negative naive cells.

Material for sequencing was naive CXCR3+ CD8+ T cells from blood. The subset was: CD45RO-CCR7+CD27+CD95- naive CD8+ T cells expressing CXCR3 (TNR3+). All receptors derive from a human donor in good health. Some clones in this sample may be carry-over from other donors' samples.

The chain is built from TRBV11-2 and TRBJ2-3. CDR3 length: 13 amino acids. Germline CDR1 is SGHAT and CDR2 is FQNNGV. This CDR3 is CASSREAWDTQYF.

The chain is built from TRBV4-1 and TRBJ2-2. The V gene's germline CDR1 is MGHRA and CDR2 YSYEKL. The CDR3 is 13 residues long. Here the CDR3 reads CASSHQNTGELFF.

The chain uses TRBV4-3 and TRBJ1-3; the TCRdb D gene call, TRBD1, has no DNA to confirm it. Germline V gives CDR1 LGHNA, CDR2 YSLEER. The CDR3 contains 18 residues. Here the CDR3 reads CASSQYQGIDSSGNTIYF.

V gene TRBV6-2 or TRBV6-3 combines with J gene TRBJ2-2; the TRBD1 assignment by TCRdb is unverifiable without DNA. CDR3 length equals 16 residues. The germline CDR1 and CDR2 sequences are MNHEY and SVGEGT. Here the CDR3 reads CASSYSGTEGNGELFF.

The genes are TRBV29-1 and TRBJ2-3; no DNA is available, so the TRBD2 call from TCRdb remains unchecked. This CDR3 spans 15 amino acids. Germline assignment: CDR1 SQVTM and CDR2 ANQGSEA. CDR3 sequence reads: CSVEEGRGGTDTQYF.

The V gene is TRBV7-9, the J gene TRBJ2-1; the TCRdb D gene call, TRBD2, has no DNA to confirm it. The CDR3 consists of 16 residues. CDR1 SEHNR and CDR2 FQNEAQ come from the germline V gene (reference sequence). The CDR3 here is CASSWRTSKHLDEQFF.

The CDR3 sequence is CSVEQGTFLAFF. The chain carries TRBV29-1 and TRBJ1-1; TCRdb designates TRBD1, a call that cannot be tested without DNA. This CDR3 is 12 amino acids long. The germline V gene has CDR1 SQVTM and CDR2 ANQGSEA.

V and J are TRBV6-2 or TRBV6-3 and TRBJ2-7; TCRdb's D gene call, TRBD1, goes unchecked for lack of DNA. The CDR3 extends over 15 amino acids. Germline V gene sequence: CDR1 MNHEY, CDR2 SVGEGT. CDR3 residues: CASSSLRTDYYEQYF.

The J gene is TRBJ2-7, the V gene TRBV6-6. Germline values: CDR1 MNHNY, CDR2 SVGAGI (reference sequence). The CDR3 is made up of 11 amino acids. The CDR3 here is CASSGSSEQYF.

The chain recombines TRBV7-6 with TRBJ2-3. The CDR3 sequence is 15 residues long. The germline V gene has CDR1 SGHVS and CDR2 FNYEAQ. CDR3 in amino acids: CASSFSGASTDTQYF.

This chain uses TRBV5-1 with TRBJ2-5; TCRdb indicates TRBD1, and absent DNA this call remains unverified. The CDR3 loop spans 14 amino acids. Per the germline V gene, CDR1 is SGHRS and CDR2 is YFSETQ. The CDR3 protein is CASTPAGPQETQYF.

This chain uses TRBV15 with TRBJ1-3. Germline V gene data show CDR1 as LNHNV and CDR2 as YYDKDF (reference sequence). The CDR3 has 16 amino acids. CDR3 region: CATSRDHGGTGNTIYF.

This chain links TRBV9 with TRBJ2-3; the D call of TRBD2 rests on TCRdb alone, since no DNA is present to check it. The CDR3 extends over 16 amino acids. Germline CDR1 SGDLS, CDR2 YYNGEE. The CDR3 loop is CASSGGLASFTDTQYF.

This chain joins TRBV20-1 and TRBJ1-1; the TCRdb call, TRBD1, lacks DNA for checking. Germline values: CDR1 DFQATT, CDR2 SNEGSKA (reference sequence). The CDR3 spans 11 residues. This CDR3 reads CSQGAYTEAFF.

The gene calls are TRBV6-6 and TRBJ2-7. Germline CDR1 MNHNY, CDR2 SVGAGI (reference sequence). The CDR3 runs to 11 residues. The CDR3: CASSPTYEQYF.

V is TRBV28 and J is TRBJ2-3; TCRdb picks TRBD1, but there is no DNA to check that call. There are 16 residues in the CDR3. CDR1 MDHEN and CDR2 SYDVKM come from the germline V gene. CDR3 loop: CASSPTAGAHTDTQYF.

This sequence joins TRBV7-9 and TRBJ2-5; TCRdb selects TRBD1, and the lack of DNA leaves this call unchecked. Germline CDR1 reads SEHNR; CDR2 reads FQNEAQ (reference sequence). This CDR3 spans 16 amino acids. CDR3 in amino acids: CASSPRTGEAQETQYF.

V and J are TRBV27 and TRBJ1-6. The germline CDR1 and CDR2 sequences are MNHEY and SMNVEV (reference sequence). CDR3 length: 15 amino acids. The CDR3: CASKRSGDYNSPLHF.

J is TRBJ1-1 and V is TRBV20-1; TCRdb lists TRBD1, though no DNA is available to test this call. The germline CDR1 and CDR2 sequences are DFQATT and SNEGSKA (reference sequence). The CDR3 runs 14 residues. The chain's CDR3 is CSYPPGQTNTEAFF.

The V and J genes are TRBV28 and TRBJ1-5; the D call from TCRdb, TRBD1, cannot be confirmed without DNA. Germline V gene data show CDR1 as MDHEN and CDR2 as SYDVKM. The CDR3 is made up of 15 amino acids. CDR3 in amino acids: CASSLQGAGNQPQHF.

This CDR3 reads CASGTIPNTGELFF. The V and J genes are TRBV5-1 and TRBJ2-2; the TCRdb call, TRBD1, lacks DNA for checking. CDR1 is SGHRS, CDR2 YFSETQ, per germline. The CDR3 is 14 residues long.